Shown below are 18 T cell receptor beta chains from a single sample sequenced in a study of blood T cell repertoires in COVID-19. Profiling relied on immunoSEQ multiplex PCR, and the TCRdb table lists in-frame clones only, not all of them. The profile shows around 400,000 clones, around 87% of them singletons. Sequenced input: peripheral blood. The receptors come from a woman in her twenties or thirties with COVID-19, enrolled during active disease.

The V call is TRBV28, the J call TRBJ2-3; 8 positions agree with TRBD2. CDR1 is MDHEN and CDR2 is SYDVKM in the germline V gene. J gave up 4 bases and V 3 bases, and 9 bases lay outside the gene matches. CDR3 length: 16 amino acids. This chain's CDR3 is CASSLVSGGWADTQYF. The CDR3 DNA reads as TGTGCCAGCAGTTTGGTGTCGGGAGGGTGGGCAGATACGCAGTATTTT.

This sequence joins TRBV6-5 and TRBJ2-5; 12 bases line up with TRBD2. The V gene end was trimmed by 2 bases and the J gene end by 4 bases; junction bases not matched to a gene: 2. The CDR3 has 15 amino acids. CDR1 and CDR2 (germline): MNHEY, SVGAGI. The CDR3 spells CASSYPGLAGETQYF. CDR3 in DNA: TGTGCCAGCAGTTACCCGGGACTAGCGGGAGAGACCCAGTACTTC.

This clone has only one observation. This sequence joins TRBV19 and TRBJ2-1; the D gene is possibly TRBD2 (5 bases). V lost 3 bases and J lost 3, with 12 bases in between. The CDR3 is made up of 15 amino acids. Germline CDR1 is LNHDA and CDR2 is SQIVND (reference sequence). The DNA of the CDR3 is TGTGCCAGTAGTATTTCCGGGGATGACTACAATGAGCAGTTCTTC. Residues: CASSISGDDYNEQFF.

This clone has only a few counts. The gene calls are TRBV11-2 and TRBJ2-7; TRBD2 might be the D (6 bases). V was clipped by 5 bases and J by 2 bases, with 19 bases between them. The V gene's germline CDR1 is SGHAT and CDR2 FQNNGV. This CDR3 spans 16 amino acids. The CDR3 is CASSPLSGTPTYEQYF. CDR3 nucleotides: TGTGCCAGCAGCCCACTCTCCGGGACTCCCACCTACGAGCAGTACTTC.

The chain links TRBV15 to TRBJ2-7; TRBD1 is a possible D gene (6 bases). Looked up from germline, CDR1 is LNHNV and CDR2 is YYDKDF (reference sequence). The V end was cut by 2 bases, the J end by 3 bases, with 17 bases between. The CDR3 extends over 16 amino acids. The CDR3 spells CATSRLQGPSFYEQYF. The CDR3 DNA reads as TGTGCCACCAGCAGACTACAGGGTCCGAGCTTCTACGAGCAGTACTTC.

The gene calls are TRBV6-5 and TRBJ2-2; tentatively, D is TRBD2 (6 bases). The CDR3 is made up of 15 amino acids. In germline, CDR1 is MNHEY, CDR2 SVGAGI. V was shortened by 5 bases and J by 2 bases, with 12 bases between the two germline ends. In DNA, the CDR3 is TGTGCCAGCAGTCTTGGGGGGATCAACACCGGGGAGCTGTTTTTT. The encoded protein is CASSLGGINTGELFF.

The CDR3 sequence: CASSGSRVEQYF. The CDR3 DNA is TGTGCCAGCAGCGGGTCGAGGGTCGAGCAGTACTTC. The chain joins TRBV2 to TRBJ2-7; a possible D gene is TRBD2 (5 bases). The CDR3 is 12 amino acids. The germline V and J ends were trimmed by 6 bases and 6 bases, with 12 bases remaining between them. Germline V lookup: CDR1 SNHLY, CDR2 FYNNEI.

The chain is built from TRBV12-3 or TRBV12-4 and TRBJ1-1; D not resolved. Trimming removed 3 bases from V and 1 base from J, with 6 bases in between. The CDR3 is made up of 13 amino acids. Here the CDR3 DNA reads TGTGCCAGCAGTTTTCAACAGAACACTGAAGCTTTCTTT. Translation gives CASSFQQNTEAFF.

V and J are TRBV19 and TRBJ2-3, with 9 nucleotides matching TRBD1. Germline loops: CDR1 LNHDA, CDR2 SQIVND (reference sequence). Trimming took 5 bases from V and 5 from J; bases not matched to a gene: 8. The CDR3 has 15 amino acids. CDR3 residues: CASSPQGADGDTQYF. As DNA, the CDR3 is TGTGCCAGTAGTCCACAGGGGGCCGACGGAGATACGCAGTATTTT.

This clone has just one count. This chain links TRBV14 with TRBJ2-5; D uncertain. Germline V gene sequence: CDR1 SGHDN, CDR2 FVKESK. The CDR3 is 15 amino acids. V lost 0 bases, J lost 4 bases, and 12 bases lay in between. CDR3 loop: CASSQDITVRETQYF. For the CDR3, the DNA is TGTGCCAGCAGCCAAGATATAACCGTCAGAGAGACCCAGTACTTC. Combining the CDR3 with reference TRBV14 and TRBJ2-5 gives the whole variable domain EAGVTQFPSHSVIEKGQTVTLRCDPISGHDNLYWYRRVMGKEIKFLLHFVKESKQDESGMPNNRFLAERTGGTYSTLKVQPAELEDSGVYFCASSQDITVRETQYFGPGTRLLVL.

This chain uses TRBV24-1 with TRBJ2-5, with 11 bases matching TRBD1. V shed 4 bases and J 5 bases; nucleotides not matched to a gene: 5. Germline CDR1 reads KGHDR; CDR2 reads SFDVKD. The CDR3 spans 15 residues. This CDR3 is CATSDWGQGEETQYF. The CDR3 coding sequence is TGTGCCACCAGTGACTGGGGACAGGGGGAGGAGACCCAGTACTTC.

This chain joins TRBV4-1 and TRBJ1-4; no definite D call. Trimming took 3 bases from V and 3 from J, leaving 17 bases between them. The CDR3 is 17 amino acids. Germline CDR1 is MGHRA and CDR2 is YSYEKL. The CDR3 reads CASSQSNSIEANEKLFF. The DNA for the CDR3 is TGCGCCAGCAGCCAGAGTAACTCGATAGAGGCTAATGAAAAACTGTTTTTT.

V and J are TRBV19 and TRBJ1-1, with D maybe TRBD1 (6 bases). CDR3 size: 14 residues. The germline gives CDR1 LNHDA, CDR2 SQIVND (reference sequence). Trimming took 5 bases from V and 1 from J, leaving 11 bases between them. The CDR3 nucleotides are TGTGCCAGTAGTCCTCAGACAGGGAACACTGAAGCTTTCTTT. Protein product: CASSPQTGNTEAFF.

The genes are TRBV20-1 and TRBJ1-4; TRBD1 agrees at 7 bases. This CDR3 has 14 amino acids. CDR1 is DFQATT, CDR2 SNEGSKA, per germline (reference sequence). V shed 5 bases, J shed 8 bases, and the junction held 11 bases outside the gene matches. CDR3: CSAGDSDRAEKLFF. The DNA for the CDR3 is TGCAGTGCTGGTGACAGCGACAGGGCCGAAAAACTGTTTTTT.

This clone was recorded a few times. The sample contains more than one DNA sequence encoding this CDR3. The CDR3 spells CASSSRTGNTGELFF. DNA for the CDR3: TGTGCCAGCAGCTCCCGGACTGGCAACACCGGGGAGCTGTTTTTT. V is TRBV7-9 and J is TRBJ2-2, with D perhaps TRBD2 (5 bases). The CDR3 is 15 amino acids. Germline V gives CDR1 SEHNR, CDR2 FQNEAQ (reference sequence). V was shortened by 4 bases and J by 2 bases, with 11 bases between the two germline ends.

The DNA for the CDR3 is TGCAGTGCTAGTTTAGCAAACTACAATGAGCAGTTCTTC. This codes for CSASLANYNEQFF. The genes are TRBV20-1 and TRBJ2-1; unclear D gene. The germline gives CDR1 DFQATT, CDR2 SNEGSKA (reference sequence). The CDR3 has 13 residues. The V and J ends lost 3 bases and 3 bases respectively, with 9 bases between them.

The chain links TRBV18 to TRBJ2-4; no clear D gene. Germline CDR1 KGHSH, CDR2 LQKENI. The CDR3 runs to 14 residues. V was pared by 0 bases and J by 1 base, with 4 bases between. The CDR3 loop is CASSPPEAKNIQYF. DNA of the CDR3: TGTGCCAGCTCACCACCGGAGGCCAAAAACATTCAGTACTTC.

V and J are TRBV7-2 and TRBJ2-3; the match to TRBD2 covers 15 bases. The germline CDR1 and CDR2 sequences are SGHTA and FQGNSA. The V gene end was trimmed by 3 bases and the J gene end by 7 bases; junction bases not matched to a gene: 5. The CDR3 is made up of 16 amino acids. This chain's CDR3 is CASSLRGLAGGNTQYF. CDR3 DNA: TGTGCCAGCAGCTTGCGCGGACTAGCGGGAGGGAATACGCAGTATTTT.